This T cell receptor (beta chain) was profiled in a study of cytotoxic CD8 clonotypes in ibrutinib-treated CLL. This clone was found once. A junction end diverges from the germline sequence, so it may reflect a read error. Sequenced by immunoSEQ multiplex PCR; TCRdb stores in-frame clones only, minus some. The sample has around 150,000 clones; 80% are singletons. This receptor was identified in a human donor with chronic lymphocytic leukemia. Here the sequenced sample was PBMCs, taken after 36 months of ibrutinib treatment.

CDR3 loop: CASSLDLAGGGTDTQYF. The CDR3, as DNA: TGTGCCAGCAGTTTGGATCTAGCGGGAGGTGGCACAGATACGCAGTATTTT. The J gene is TRBJ2-3, the V gene TRBV5-4; 11 bases agree with TRBD2. Germline V gene sequence: CDR1 SGHNT, CDR2 YYREEE (reference sequence). This CDR3 has 17 amino acids. The full variable domain, in which reference TRBV5-4 and TRBJ2-3 provide the parts outside the CDR3, is ETGVTQSPTHLIKTRGQQVTLRCSSQSGHNTVSWYQQALGQGPQFIFQYYREEENGRGNFPPRFSGLQFPNYSSELNVNALELDDSALYLCASSLDLAGGGTDTQYFGPGTRLTVL.